The clone carrying this T cell receptor (beta chain) was seen a handful of times. As yet, its antigen is unknown. Every patient underwent thyroid surgery untreated. The data derive from a study of metastatic and nonmetastatic thyroid tumors. Study in general: Malignant thyroid and benign thyroid patients provided blood and tumor or nodule tissue whose repertoires were compared.

Study-wide results and limits: Reports indicated that malignant thyroid tumors showed significantly higher TCR beta diversity than benign nodules did, in blood and tumor.

In the original processing: Between-group CDR3 differences, defined by clinicopathological status, yielded a distant-metastasis classifier for papillary thyroid cancer. TCRdb re-clonotyped the PCR reads via MiXCR. None of the V and J calls come from the authors' own analysis; TCRdb made them. Of approximately 35,000 clones in the sample, roughly a third were seen once. With V trimmed by 6 bases and J by 2 bases, 12 bases remained unmatched. The CDR3 loop spans 16 amino acids. Germline V gives CDR1 MNHNS, CDR2 SASEGT. The sample taken for sequencing was tumor tissue. This chain joins TRBV6-1 and TRBJ1-2; 7 bases are shared with TRBD1. The sequence was obtained from a female donor with papillary thyroid cancer or a benign thyroid nodule (not recorded which). Some clones in this sample may be carry-over from other donors' samples. DNA of the CDR3: TGTGCCAGCAGCCGGGGACAGCCGAAACTCAACTATGGCTACACCTTC. This translates into CASSRGQPKLNYGYTF.